The 8 T cell receptor beta chains listed next were all sequenced from one sample in a study of T cell changes during pregnancy in multiple sclerosis. The protocol was immunoSEQ multiplex PCR, while the TCRdb copy is restricted to in-frame clones and leaves out a portion. The table has approximately 30,000 clones, roughly 89% seen once. Source: CD4+ T cells from peripheral blood mononuclear cells, taken in the first trimester of pregnancy. Receptors originate from a female donor in good health, enrolled as a control in a pregnancy study.

This clone was observed a handful of times. CDR3 DNA: TGTGCCATCTCCCGACTAGCCGGGGAGCTGTTTTTT. The encoded protein is CAISRLAGELFF. The chain joins TRBV10-3 to TRBJ2-2, with D possibly being TRBD2 (6 bases). The CDR3 consists of 12 residues. Germline V gene sequence: CDR1 ENHRY, CDR2 SYGVKD. The germline V and J ends were trimmed by 8 bases and 6 bases, with 10 bases remaining between them.

Here the CDR3 reads CASRGDGFYEQYF. DNA of the CDR3: TGTGCCAGCCGGGGGGACGGATTCTACGAGCAGTACTTC. This chain joins TRBV25-1 and TRBJ2-5; 7 bases fit TRBD2. The end of the DNA aligns better with TRBJ2-7, so the J call may be wrong. Looked up from germline, CDR1 is MGHDK and CDR2 is SYGVNS. This CDR3 contains 13 residues.

The chain's CDR3 is CASSLQGAGNTIYF. CDR3 coding DNA: TGTGCCAGCAGCTTACAGGGGGCTGGAAACACCATATATTTT. The rearrangement joins TRBV7-8 to TRBJ1-3, with TRBD1 matching over 7 bases. From germline, CDR1 is SGHVS and CDR2 FQNEAQ. The CDR3 extends over 14 amino acids. V lost 2 bases and J lost 2; bases outside the gene matches: 0. Variable domain in full (rest from reference TRBV7-8 and TRBJ1-3): GAGVSQSPRYKVAKRGQDVALRCDPISGHVSLFWYQQALGQGPEFLTYFQNEAQLDKSGLPSDRFFAERPEGSVSTLKIQRTQQEDSAVYLCASSLQGAGNTIYFGEGSWLTVV.

This clone has a handful of counts. This chain joins TRBV2 and TRBJ1-5, with 8 bases lining up with TRBD1. J lost 1 base, V lost 6 bases, and 5 bases had no gene match. The CDR3 runs 15 residues. Germline lookup yields CDR1 SNHLY and CDR2 FYNNEI. CDR3 in amino acids: CASSGQGASNQPQHF. For the CDR3, the DNA is TGTGCCAGCAGCGGACAGGGAGCGAGCAATCAGCCCCAGCATTTT. Combining the CDR3 with reference TRBV2 and TRBJ1-5 gives the whole variable domain EPEVTQTPSHQVTQMGQEVILRCVPISNHLYFYWYRQILGQKVEFLVSFYNNEISEKSEIFDDQFSVERPDGSNFTLKIRSTKLEDSAMYFCASSGQGASNQPQHFGDGTRLSIL.

The genes are TRBV5-1 and TRBJ2-6; 8 bases fit TRBD2. This CDR3 is 15 amino acids long. J lost 8 bases, V lost 0 bases, and 4 bases had no gene match. The germline gives CDR1 SGHRS, CDR2 YFSETQ. The DNA of the CDR3 is TGCGCCAGCAGCTTGGCCCCGGGGGGGTCCAACGTCCTGACTTTC. It codes for CASSLAPGGSNVLTF.

The chain joins TRBV6-1 to TRBJ2-5; D possibly corresponds to TRBD1 (5 bases). CDR1 is MNHNS and CDR2 is SASEGT in the germline V gene. CDR3 length: 14 amino acids. Between the trimmed V and J ends, which lost 3 bases and 2 bases, there was a span of 10 bases. The chain's CDR3 is CASSEHRPQETQYF. Here the CDR3 DNA reads TGTGCCAGCAGTGAGCACAGGCCGCAAGAGACCCAGTACTTC.

This chain links TRBV30 with TRBJ2-3; the D gene is possibly TRBD1 (5 bases). This CDR3 has 13 amino acids. Germline V lookup: CDR1 GTSNPN, CDR2 SVGIG (reference sequence). The V and J ends lost 0 bases and 6 bases respectively, with 10 bases between them. Here the CDR3 DNA reads TGTGCCTGGAGTGTACAGGTAGAGGATACGCAGTATTTT. This gives the protein CAWSVQVEDTQYF. Full variable domain (outside the CDR3, taken from reference TRBV30 and TRBJ2-3): SQTIHQWPATLVQPVGSPLSLECTVEGTSNPNLYWYRQAAGRGLQLLFYSVGIGQISSEVPQNLSASRPQDRQFILSSKKLLLSDSGFYLCAWSVQVEDTQYFGPGTRLTVL.

The chain's CDR3 is CASSLLLAGGQETQYF. CDR3 coding DNA: TGCGCCAGCAGCTTGCTACTAGCGGGAGGCCAAGAGACCCAGTACTTC. V gene TRBV5-1 combines with J gene TRBJ2-5; TRBD2 matches at 12 bases. Germline loops: CDR1 SGHRS, CDR2 YFSETQ. The ends lost 1 base at V and 1 base at J; junction bases unmatched: 2. The CDR3 runs to 16 residues.